Here is one TCR beta chain with its context. Its antigen remains unknown. The sample comes from a study of beta chain features in type 1 diabetes. Study findings and constraints: cDNA sequencing could over-represent cells with high TCR expression. Shorter TCRB CDR3s, moderately but significantly so, marked every one of the four CD4+ subsets in Type 1 diabetes patients. Any PCR bias toward short templates would affect both groups alike.

CDR3 length equals 15 residues. Germline V gives CDR1 LNHNV, CDR2 YYDKDF (reference sequence). The V end lost 0 bases, the J end lost 3 bases, and 9 bases lay between the germline ends. Stem cell-like memory, regulatory, central memory and naive CD4+ cells were sorted via CD45RO/CCR7/CD25/CD127/CD95/CD27. Expressed TCRB transcripts were sequenced because the entire RNA isolate underwent reverse transcription. Assay: immunoSEQ multiplex PCR; the TCRdb copy retains only in-frame clones and omits some. The sample holds 970,000 or so clones; 17% are singletons and the top ten take 0.023%. This receptor was identified in a woman in her late teens or twenties in good health. The specimen sequenced was naive CD4+ T cells from blood. This chain uses TRBV15 with TRBJ1-5; no reliable D call. CDR3 region: CATSRDHSSNQPQHF. As DNA, the CDR3 is TGTGCCACCAGCAGAGATCACAGCTCCAATCAGCCCCAGCATTTT.